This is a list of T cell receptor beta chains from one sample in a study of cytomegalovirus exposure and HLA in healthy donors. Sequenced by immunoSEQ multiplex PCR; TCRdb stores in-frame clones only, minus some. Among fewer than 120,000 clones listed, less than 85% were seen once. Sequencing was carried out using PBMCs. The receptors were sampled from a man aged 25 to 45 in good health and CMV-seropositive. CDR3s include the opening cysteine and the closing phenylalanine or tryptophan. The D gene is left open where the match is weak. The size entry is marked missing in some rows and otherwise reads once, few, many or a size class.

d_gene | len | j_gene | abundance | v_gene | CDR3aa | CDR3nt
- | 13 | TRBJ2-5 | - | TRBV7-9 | CASSGNRVETQYF | TGTGCCAGCAGCGGTAACAGGGTTGAGACCCAGTACTTC
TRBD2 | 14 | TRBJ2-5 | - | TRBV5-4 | CASRAGVNQETQYF | TGTGCCAGCAGGGCGGGGGTTAACCAAGAGACCCAGTACTTC
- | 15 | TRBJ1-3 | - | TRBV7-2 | CASSPQLVSGNTIYF | TGTGCCAGCAGCCCACAGTTGGTCTCTGGAAACACCATATATTTT
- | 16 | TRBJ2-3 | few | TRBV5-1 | CASSLTRPGSTDTQYF | TGCGCCAGCAGCCTGACTAGGCCTGGTAGCACAGATACGCAGTATTTT
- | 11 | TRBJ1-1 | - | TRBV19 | CASSIVTEAFF | TGTGCCAGTAGTATAGTAACTGAAGCTTTCTTT
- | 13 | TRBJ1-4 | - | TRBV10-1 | CASSESKGGKLFF | TGCGCCAGCAGTGAGTCGAAGGGCGGGAAACTGTTTTTT
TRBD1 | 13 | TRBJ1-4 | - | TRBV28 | CAIQPTGSEKLFF | TGTGCCATCCAGCCGACAGGGAGCGAAAAACTGTTTTTT
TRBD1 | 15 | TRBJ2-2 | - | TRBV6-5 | CASSVGQGAGGELFF | TGTGCCAGCAGTGTGGGACAGGGGGCAGGCGGGGAGCTGTTTTTT
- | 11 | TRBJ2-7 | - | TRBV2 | CASSEAPRLNF | TGTGCCAGCAGTGAAGCCCCTAGGTTGAACTTC
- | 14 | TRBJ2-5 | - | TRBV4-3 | CASSQDVRQETQYF | TGCGCCAGCAGCCAAGATGTCAGACAAGAGACCCAGTACTTC
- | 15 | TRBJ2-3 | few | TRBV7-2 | CASSLLTPSTDTQYF | TGTGCCAGCAGCTTACTTACTCCTAGCACAGATACGCAGTATTTT
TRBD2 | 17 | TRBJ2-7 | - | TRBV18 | CASSPFDLAGTTYEQYF | TGTGCCAGCTCACCCTTCGACTTAGCGGGGACTACCTACGAGCAGTACTTC
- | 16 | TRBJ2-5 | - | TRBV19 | CASSAPSTGNQETQYF | TGTGCCAGTAGTGCCCCCTCGACAGGCAATCAAGAGACCCAGTACTTC
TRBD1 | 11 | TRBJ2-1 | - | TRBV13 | CATTGGNEQFF | TGTGCCACGACAGGGGGCAATGAGCAGTTCTTC
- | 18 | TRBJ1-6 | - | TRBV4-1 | CASSVWGQTSSYNSPLHF | TGCGCCAGCAGCGTGTGGGGCCAAACGAGCTCCTATAATTCACCCCTCCACTTT
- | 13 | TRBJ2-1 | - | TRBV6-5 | CASSYAGVNEQFF | TGTGCCAGCAGTTATGCAGGGGTCAATGAGCAGTTCTTC
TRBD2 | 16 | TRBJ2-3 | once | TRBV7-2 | CASSLGGTSGTDTQYF | TGTGCCAGCAGCTTAGGAGGGACTAGCGGCACAGATACGCAGTATTTT
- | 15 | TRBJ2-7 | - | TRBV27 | CASSFLDSSSYEQYF | TGTGCCAGCAGTTTTTTGGACTCGAGCTCCTACGAGCAGTACTTC
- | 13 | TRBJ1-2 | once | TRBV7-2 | CASSFQGDYGYTF | TGTGCCAGCAGTTTTCAGGGTGATTATGGCTACACCTTC
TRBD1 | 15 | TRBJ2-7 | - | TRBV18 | CASSPGTGGSYEQYF | TGTGCCAGCTCCCCCGGGACAGGGGGTTCCTACGAGCAGTACTTC
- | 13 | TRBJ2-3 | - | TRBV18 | CASSVGVADTQYF | TGTGCCAGCTCAGTGGGAGTCGCAGATACGCAGTATTTT
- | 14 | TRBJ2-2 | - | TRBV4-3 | CASSPSWSTGELFF | TGCGCCAGCAGCCCCTCGTGGAGTACCGGGGAGCTGTTTTTT
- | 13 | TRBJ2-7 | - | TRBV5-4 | CASSPNRAYEQYF | TGTGCCAGCAGCCCCAACAGGGCCTACGAGCAGTACTTC
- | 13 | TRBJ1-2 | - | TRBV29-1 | CSVGRGTNYGYTF | TGCAGCGTTGGCAGGGGTACTAACTATGGCTACACCTTC
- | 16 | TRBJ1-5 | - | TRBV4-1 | CASSLVGGQANQPQHF | TGCGCCAGCAGCTTAGTAGGGGGACAAGCAAATCAGCCCCAGCATTTT
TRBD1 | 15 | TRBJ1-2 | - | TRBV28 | CASSLQDRGYKGYTF | TGTGCCAGCAGTTTACAGGACAGGGGGTATAAGGGCTACACCTTC
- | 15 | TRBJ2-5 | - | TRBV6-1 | CASSEFPTTQETQYF | TGTGCCAGCAGTGAGTTCCCGACTACCCAAGAGACCCAGTACTTC
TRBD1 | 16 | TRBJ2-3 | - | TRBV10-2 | CASSEPRTGGSDTQYF | TGCGCCAGCAGTGAGCCGAGAACAGGGGGCTCCGATACGCAGTATTTT
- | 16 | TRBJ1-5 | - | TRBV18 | CASSLQGPSSNQPQHF | TGTGCCAGCTCACTTCAGGGTCCTTCTAGCAATCAGCCCCAGCATTTT
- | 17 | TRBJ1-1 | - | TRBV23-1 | CASSQSSRVRMNTEAFF | TGCGCCAGCAGTCAATCCTCCAGGGTTAGAATGAACACTGAAGCTTTCTTT
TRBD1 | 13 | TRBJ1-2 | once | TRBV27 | CASSLLTGDGYTF | TGTGCCAGCAGTTTATTAACAGGGGATGGCTACACCTTC
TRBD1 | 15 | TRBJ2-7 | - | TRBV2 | CASSEGQGARYEQYF | TGTGCCAGCAGTGAAGGGCAGGGGGCTAGGTACGAGCAGTACTTC
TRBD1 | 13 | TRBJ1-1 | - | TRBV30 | CAWQDRVSTEAFF | TGTGCCTGGCAAGACAGGGTGAGCACTGAAGCTTTCTTT
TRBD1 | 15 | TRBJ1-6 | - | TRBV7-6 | CASSLGDRGSSPLHF | TGTGCCAGCAGCTTAGGGGACAGGGGTTCTTCACCCCTCCACTTT
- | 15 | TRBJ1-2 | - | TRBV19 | CASSITPPGEHGYTF | TGTGCCAGTAGTATAACTCCTCCCGGAGAGCATGGCTACACCTTC
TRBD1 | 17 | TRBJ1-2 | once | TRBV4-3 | CASSQDPRDRGPYGYTF | TGCGCCAGCAGCCAAGATCCCCGGGACAGGGGGCCCTATGGCTACACCTTC
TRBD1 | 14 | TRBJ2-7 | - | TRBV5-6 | CASSWDRSSYEQYF | TGTGCCAGCAGCTGGGACAGGTCCTCCTACGAGCAGTACTTC
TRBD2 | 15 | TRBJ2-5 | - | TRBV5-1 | CASQGIAGVQETQYF | TGCGCCAGCCAGGGGATAGCGGGGGTACAAGAGACCCAGTACTTC
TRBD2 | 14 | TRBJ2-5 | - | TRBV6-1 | CASSGWTSFETQYF | TGTGCCAGCAGTGGATGGACTAGTTTTGAGACCCAGTACTTC
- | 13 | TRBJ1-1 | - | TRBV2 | CASSEGGWTEAFF | TGTGCCAGCAGTGAGGGCGGGTGGACTGAAGCTTTCTTT
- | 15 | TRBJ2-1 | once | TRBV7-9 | CASSSPWAQGDEQFF | TGTGCCAGCAGCTCCCCGTGGGCCCAGGGTGATGAGCAGTTCTTC